Following are 21 T cell receptor beta chains from one sample sequenced in a study of shared clonotypes between healthy human individuals. Naive CD8 populations comprised CD45RO-negative cells positively selected for CCR7, excluding terminally differentiated effector memory CD45RA+ cells. Repertoires were generated with immunoSEQ multiplex PCR, while TCRdb's copy carries only in-frame clones and drops some. The table lists around 2,000,000 clones, approximately 94% of them singletons. Sequenced input: naive CD8+ T cells from PBMCs. The receptors stem from a man between 18 and 29 years old in good health. Some clones in this sample may be carry-over from other donors' samples.

The gene calls are TRBV7-2 and TRBJ1-2; D might be TRBD1 (5 bases). This CDR3 is built from 14 residues. V lost 1 base to trimming and J lost 5 bases, with 11 bases between them. The germline gives CDR1 SGHTA, CDR2 FQGNSA. In DNA, the CDR3 is TGTGCCAGCAGCTTAGGGGGCAGGGTTTATGGCTACACCTTC. Its translation is CASSLGGRVYGYTF.

Only one count was recorded for this clone. The chain is built from TRBV6-1 and TRBJ1-5, with D perhaps TRBD1 (6 bases). This CDR3 region has 15 residues. Per the germline V gene, CDR1 is MNHNS and CDR2 is SASEGT. V lost 3 bases, J lost 5 bases, and 14 bases lay in between. DNA of the CDR3: TGTGCCAGCAGTGATATGAGGGGGGTGGATCAGCCCCAGCATTTT. Translation: CASSDMRGVDQPQHF.

A few counts support this clone. The chain is built from TRBV19 and TRBJ1-5; 7 bases align to TRBD1. The V segment lost 3 bases and the J segment 7 bases; nucleotides outside the gene matches: 6. Looked up from germline, CDR1 is LNHDA and CDR2 is SQIVND (reference sequence). This CDR3 is built from 14 residues. The CDR3 protein is CASSIDRVGQPQHF. For the CDR3, the DNA is TGTGCCAGTAGTATCGACAGGGTCGGACAGCCCCAGCATTTT.

As DNA, the CDR3 is TGTGCCAGCAGTTACGGGTGGGGGACTAATGAAAAACTGTTTTTT. Amino acid sequence: CASSYGWGTNEKLFF. The gene calls are TRBV6-5 and TRBJ1-4, with D possibly TRBD1 on 5 matching bases. Germline loops: CDR1 MNHEY, CDR2 SVGAGI. The CDR3 sequence is 15 residues long. Deletions cut 2 bases from V and 2 bases from J, with 9 bases between.

To note about this clone: The same CDR3 arises from other DNA sequences in this sample as well. This chain links TRBV6-5 with TRBJ1-1; D gene unclear. V was cut by 0 bases and J by 7 bases, with 3 bases left in between. This CDR3 spans 11 amino acids. Per germline, CDR1 MNHEY and CDR2 SVGAGI. The CDR3 DNA reads TGTGCCAGCAGTTACTCCAGTGAAGCTTTCTTT. Translating it yields CASSYSSEAFF.

The chain is built from TRBV23-1 and TRBJ2-7; 7 bases map to TRBD1. TRBV23-1 counts as an open reading frame of uncertain function. This CDR3 region has 14 residues. Trimming cost V 2 bases and J 4 bases; bases outside gene matches: 5. CDR3 loop: CASSQPTGKYEQYF. Written as DNA, the CDR3 is TGCGCCAGCAGTCAACCGACAGGGAAATACGAGCAGTACTTC.

The V and J genes are TRBV30 and TRBJ2-1; no firm D call. The germline V and J ends were trimmed by 2 bases and 6 bases, with 11 bases remaining between them. CDR1 and CDR2 (germline): GTSNPN, SVGIG (reference sequence). The length of the CDR3 is 13 residues. The CDR3 bases are TGTGCCTGGAGTTCCCGACCCCTCAATGAGCAGTTCTTC. Translating gives CAWSSRPLNEQFF.

A word on this clone: Its ends do not fully match the called genes, so a read error is possible. This same CDR3 is encoded by further DNA sequences in the sample. The chain employs TRBV9 and TRBJ2-5; 10 bases are a match to TRBD1. The CDR3 consists of 15 residues. Germline values: CDR1 SGDLS, CDR2 YYNGEE. Here the CDR3 DNA reads TGCGCCAGCAGCCCGACGGACAGGGGGAGAGAGACCCAGTACTTC. It specifies CASSPTDRGRETQYF.

V and J are TRBV13 and TRBJ2-2; 10 nucleotides align to TRBD1. Per the germline V gene, CDR1 is PRHDT and CDR2 is FYEKMQ (reference sequence). The CDR3 runs to 18 residues. J gave up 7 bases and V 5 bases, and 16 bases lay outside the gene matches. The CDR3 DNA sequence: TGTGCCAGCAGCCTGGATTCCGGGACAGGGGTGTCGAACGGGGAGCTGTTTTTT. It specifies CASSLDSGTGVSNGELFF.

This chain connects TRBV11-1 to TRBJ2-7, with 9 bases identical to TRBD1. Trimming removed 5 bases from V and 6 bases from J; junction bases left unmatched: 8. Germline V gene sequence: CDR1 SGHAT, CDR2 FQDESV (reference sequence). CDR3 size: 14 residues. The CDR3: CASSPVPTGGEQYF. CDR3 sequence (DNA): TGTGCCAGCAGCCCCGTACCGACAGGGGGCGAGCAGTACTTC. Combining the CDR3 with reference TRBV11-1 and TRBJ2-7 gives the whole variable domain EAEVAQSPRYKITEKSQAVAFWCDPISGHATLYWYRQILGQGPELLVQFQDESVVDDSQLPKDRFSAERLKGVDSTLKIQPAELGDSAMYLCASSPVPTGGEQYFGPGTRLTVT.

The chain recombines TRBV5-1 with TRBJ1-2; D remains ambiguous. Germline V CDR1 and CDR2: SGHRS, YFSETQ. V lost 4 bases, J lost 6 bases, and 16 bases lay in between. CDR3 length equals 14 residues. The CDR3 region is CASSRDNHPDGYTF. In DNA form, the CDR3 reads TGCGCCAGCAGCCGCGACAACCACCCGGATGGCTACACCTTC.

About this clone: Other nucleotide sequences in the sample specify the same CDR3. The chain combines TRBV27 with TRBJ2-6; D gene unclear. This CDR3 spans 14 amino acids. Looked up from germline, CDR1 is MNHEY and CDR2 is SMNVEV (reference sequence). The V gene lost 5 bases and the J gene lost 0 bases, with 5 bases spanning the gap. Here the CDR3 DNA reads TGTGCCAGCAGTCCCAGCTCTGGGGCCAACGTCCTGACTTTC. Translated, it gives CASSPSSGANVLTF.

The chain uses TRBV13 and TRBJ1-2, with D maybe TRBD1 (6 bases). Per germline, CDR1 PRHDT and CDR2 FYEKMQ (reference sequence). Trimming left V 4 bases short and J 4 bases short, with 19 bases between. This CDR3 contains 16 residues. The CDR3 coding sequence is TGTGCCAGCAGCTCCCAGACCACAGGGCGAGGCTATGGCTACACCTTC. Translated: CASSSQTTGRGYGYTF.

The V gene is TRBV28, the J gene TRBJ2-7; D assignment may be TRBD1 or TRBD2 (5 bases each). The length of the CDR3 is 10 residues. Germline CDR1 and CDR2: MDHEN and SYDVKM. DNA of the CDR3: TGTGGTACGGGACCCTACGAGCAGTACTTC. Amino acids: CGTGPYEQYF.

This clone was detected a few times. The CDR3 DNA reads as TGCGCCAGCACCAGGGAGGGCGGGGAGCTGTTTTTT. It encodes CASTREGGELFF. This sequence joins TRBV5-1 and TRBJ2-2; 7 bases align to TRBD2. Germline V gene lookup returns CDR1 SGHRS and CDR2 YFSETQ. This CDR3 has 12 amino acids. J was trimmed by 7 bases and V by 6 bases; bases with no gene match: 3.

The chain employs TRBV7-9 and TRBJ2-1, with TRBD1 matching 9 bases. CDR3 length equals 14 residues. V dropped 5 bases and J dropped 6; count of bases not matched to a gene: 5. The germline V gene encodes CDR1 SEHNR and CDR2 FQNEAQ (reference sequence). The CDR3 nucleotides are TGTGCCAGCAGCGTATGGACAGGGGCCAATGAGCAGTTCTTC. Translating gives CASSVWTGANEQFF.

The chain carries TRBV19 and TRBJ2-5; TRBD2 might be the D (6 bases). The CDR3 has 15 residues. V was cut by 3 bases and J by 4 bases, with 15 bases left in between. Germline-derived CDR1 and CDR2 are LNHDA and SQIVND (reference sequence). DNA of the CDR3: TGTGCCAGTAGTATCGTCGGGGGAGGCCCAGAGACCCAGTACTTC. Its translation: CASSIVGGGPETQYF.

The gene calls are TRBV27 and TRBJ1-3, with a weak D call TRBD1 (5 bases). This CDR3 spans 16 amino acids. The V gene lost 0 bases and the J gene lost 5 bases, with 14 bases spanning the gap. The germline V gene has CDR1 MNHEY and CDR2 SMNVEV (reference sequence). CDR3 loop: CASSLSWGERRNTIYF. The CDR3, as DNA: TGTGCCAGCAGTTTATCGTGGGGGGAGAGGAGAAACACCATATATTTT.

DNA for the CDR3: TGCAGCGTTGGTGATTCGGGGTATGAGCAGTTCTTC. Translation: CSVGDSGYEQFF. The rearrangement joins TRBV29-1 to TRBJ2-1, with D possibly matching TRBD2 (5 bases). The CDR3 loop spans 12 amino acids. V lost 4 bases and J lost 8, with 12 bases in between. Germline lookup yields CDR1 SQVTM and CDR2 ANQGSEA.

The chain has TRBV27 and TRBJ1-1; D not certain. Per germline, CDR1 MNHEY and CDR2 SMNVEV (reference sequence). Trimming pared 6 bases from V and 5 bases from J, leaving 19 bases between. This CDR3 contains 15 residues. CDR3 in amino acids: CASRPPGPSITEAFF. The CDR3 bases are TGTGCCAGCAGGCCACCTGGCCCCTCGATAACTGAAGCTTTCTTT.

The chain links TRBV29-1 to TRBJ2-7; no clear D gene. The CDR3 is made up of 13 amino acids. Germline CDR1 and CDR2: SQVTM and ANQGSEA. The V and J ends lost 3 bases and 2 bases respectively, with 11 bases between them. CDR3 loop: CSVEGGETYEQYF. CDR3 DNA sequence: TGCAGCGTTGAGGGCGGAGAAACCTACGAGCAGTACTTC.